Sequencing of this T cell receptor beta chain was carried out in a study of Ad26.COV2.S vaccination and SARS-CoV-2 variants. The treatment is: about 20 received Ad26.COV2.S at low or high dose, single or two shots; 5 received placebo; per-sample allocation not given. All samples were drawn on day 63, counting from the first vaccine or placebo injection. V gave up 3 bases and J gave up 9 bases, with 14 bases separating them. The CDR3 runs to 13 residues. Looked up from germline, CDR1 is SNHLY and CDR2 is FYNNEI. Using immunoSEQ multiplex PCR, the repertoire was profiled, and TCRdb retains in-frame clones only, with some absent. The profile covers 350,000 to 500,000 clones, with less than 95% appearing a single time and about 4.1% taken by the ten largest.

The chain uses TRBV2 and TRBJ2-5; the D is unclear. The clonotype comes from a person aged 18-60 years who received the Ad26.COV2.S COVID-19 vaccine or a placebo. The specimen was peripheral blood, collected in a trial of Ad26.COV2.S vaccine versus placebo. Written as DNA, the CDR3 is TGTGCCAGCAGTGACGAGCAGGATGGGGCCCAGTACTTC. Residues: CASSDEQDGAQYF.